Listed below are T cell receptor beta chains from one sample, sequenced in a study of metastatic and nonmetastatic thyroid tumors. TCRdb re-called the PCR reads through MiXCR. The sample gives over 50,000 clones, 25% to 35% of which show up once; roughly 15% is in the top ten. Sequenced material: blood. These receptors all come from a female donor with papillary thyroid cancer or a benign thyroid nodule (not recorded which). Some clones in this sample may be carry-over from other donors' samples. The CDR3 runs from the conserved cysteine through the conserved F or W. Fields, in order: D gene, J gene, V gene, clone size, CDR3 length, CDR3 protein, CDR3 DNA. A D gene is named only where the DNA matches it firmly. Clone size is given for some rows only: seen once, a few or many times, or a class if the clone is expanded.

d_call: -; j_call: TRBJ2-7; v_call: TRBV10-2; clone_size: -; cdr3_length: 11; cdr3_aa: CASSEANEQYF; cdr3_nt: TGCGCCAGCAGTGAAGCTAATGAGCAGTACTTC
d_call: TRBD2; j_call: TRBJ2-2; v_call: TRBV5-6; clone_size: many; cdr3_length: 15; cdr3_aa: CASSLDPGGTGELFF; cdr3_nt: TGTGCCAGCAGCTTGGATCCGGGGGGCACCGGGGAGCTGTTTTTT
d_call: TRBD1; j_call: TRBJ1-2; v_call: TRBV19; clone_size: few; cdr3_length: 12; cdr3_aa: CASRTGRYGYTF; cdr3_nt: TGTGCCAGCAGGACAGGGCGTTATGGCTACACCTTC
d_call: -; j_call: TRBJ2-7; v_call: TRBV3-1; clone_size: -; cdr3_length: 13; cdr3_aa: CASSSGGAYEQYF; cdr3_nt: TGTGCCAGCAGCTCAGGAGGCGCCTACGAGCAGTACTTC
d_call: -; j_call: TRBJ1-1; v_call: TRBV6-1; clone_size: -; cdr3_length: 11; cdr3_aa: CASRRTEEAFF; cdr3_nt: TGTGCCAGCAGAAGAACAGAAGAAGCTTTCTTT
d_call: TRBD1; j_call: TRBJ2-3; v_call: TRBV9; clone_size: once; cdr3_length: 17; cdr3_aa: CASSVYLGTVSTDTQYF; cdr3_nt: TGTGCCAGCAGCGTTTACTTAGGGACAGTCAGCACAGATACGCAGTATTTT
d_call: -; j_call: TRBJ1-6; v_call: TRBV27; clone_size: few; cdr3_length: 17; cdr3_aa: CASSTRAESSYNSPLHF; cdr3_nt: TGTGCCAGCAGCACGAGGGCAGAAAGCTCCTATAATTCACCCCTCCACTTT
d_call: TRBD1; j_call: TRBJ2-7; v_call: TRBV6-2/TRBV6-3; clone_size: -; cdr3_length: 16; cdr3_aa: CASSYSKGTATYEQYF; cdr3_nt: TGTGCCAGCAGTTACTCCAAGGGGACAGCAACCTACGAGCAGTACTTC
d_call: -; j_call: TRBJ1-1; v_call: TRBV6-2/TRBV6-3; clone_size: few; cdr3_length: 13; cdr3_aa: CASRLGANTEAFF; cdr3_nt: TGTGCCAGCAGATTGGGGGCGAACACTGAAGCTTTCTTT
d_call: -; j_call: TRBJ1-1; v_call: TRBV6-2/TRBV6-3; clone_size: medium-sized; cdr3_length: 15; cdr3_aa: CASSYSALLGTEAFF; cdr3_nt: TGTGCCAGCAGTTACTCCGCCCTATTGGGGACTGAAGCTTTCTTT